This is a list of T cell receptor beta chains from one sample in a study of T cell responses to AZD1222 COVID-19 vaccine. Libraries were prepared by immunoSEQ multiplex PCR; TCRdb keeps only in-frame clonotypes and omits some of them. The data hold roughly 150,000 clones, with roughly 88% observed a single time. The specimen comprised peripheral blood, sampled on day 0 of AZD1222 vaccination. The receptors were gathered from an adult in good health. Each CDR3 is given with its conserved first and last residue. A D gene is named only where the DNA matches it firmly. A clone size is listed for some rows: how often the clone was seen (once, few, many), or a class if it is expanded.

TRBV11-3	-	-	TRBJ2-1	TGTGCCAGCAGCTTAGGAGGGAGCTCCTACAATGAGCAGTTCTTC	CASSLGGSSYNEQFF
TRBV28	-	TRBD2	TRBJ2-3	TGTGCCAGCAGCTTTAGCGGGGCCACAGATACGCAGTATTTT	CASSFSGATDTQYF
TRBV28	few	-	TRBJ2-7	TGTGCCAGCAGTTTAAACCCGGGCCGCTACTACGAGCAGTACTTC	CASSLNPGRYYEQYF
TRBV28	-	TRBD2	TRBJ2-1	TGTGCCAGCAGCCTCGAAATGGGACTAGGGTACAATGAGCAGTTCTTC	CASSLEMGLGYNEQFF
TRBV6-6	-	TRBD2	TRBJ2-3	TGTGCCAGCAGCCCGGGACTAGCGGGTATCACAGATACGCAGTATTTT	CASSPGLAGITDTQYF
TRBV19	-	-	TRBJ1-5	TGTGCCAGTAGTATTACGCCGGGAGGGTTTAATCAGCCCCAGCATTTT	CASSITPGGFNQPQHF
TRBV30	-	-	TRBJ1-1	TGTGCCTGGAGTGTACTCGCTGAAGCTTTCTTT	CAWSVLAEAFF
TRBV10-3	-	-	TRBJ1-5	TGTGCCACTACGCCCTCGCTCAACAATCAGCCCCAGCATTTT	CATTPSLNNQPQHF
TRBV18	-	-	TRBJ2-7	TGTGCCAGCTCACCGATCAGGACCACCTACGAGCAGTACTTC	CASSPIRTTYEQYF
TRBV19	-	-	TRBJ1-5	TGTGCCAGTCATCAAGAACAGGGTTTACTTCAGCCCCAGCATTTT	CASHQEQGLLQPQHF